These 25 T cell receptor beta chains were sequenced from one sample in a study of shared clonotypes between healthy human individuals. Some clones are missing from TCRdb's copy, which holds only in-frame ones; the method was immunoSEQ multiplex PCR. Among 550,000 to 650,000 clones, about 95% were seen once, and the ten largest hold about 0.12%. CD45RO-negative CD8 cells positively selected for CCR7 made up the naive population, which excluded terminally differentiated effector memory CD45RA+ cells. Material for sequencing was naive CD8+ T cells sorted from blood. These receptors were collected from a woman aged 25 to 39 in good health.

As regards this clone: The same CDR3 is also encoded by other DNA sequences in this sample. This chain uses TRBV4-1 with TRBJ2-7; no reliable D call. This CDR3 has 13 amino acids. The germline V and J ends were trimmed by 1 base and 0 bases, with 4 bases remaining between them. Germline V lookup: CDR1 MGHRA, CDR2 YSYEKL. The CDR3 is CASSQGSSYEQYF. The CDR3 DNA sequence: TGCGCCAGCAGCCAAGGTTCCTCCTACGAGCAGTACTTC.

V gene TRBV7-9 combines with J gene TRBJ2-1; D perhaps matches TRBD1 (5 bases). CDR1 is SEHNR, CDR2 FQNEAQ, per germline (reference sequence). V was pared by 0 bases and J by 8 bases, with 14 bases between. The CDR3 extends over 15 amino acids. CDR3 sequence reads: CASSLALQVGDEQFF. The CDR3 DNA is TGTGCCAGCAGCTTAGCGCTACAGGTTGGAGATGAGCAGTTCTTC.

This sequence joins TRBV28 and TRBJ2-1, with no clear D. Trimming removed 3 bases from V and 1 base from J, with 7 bases in between. Per germline, CDR1 MDHEN and CDR2 SYDVKM. This CDR3 is built from 14 residues. This CDR3 reads CASSFRFSYNEQFF. The CDR3 DNA reads as TGTGCCAGCAGTTTTAGGTTTTCCTACAATGAGCAGTTCTTC.

The chain employs TRBV27 and TRBJ2-5; perhaps TRBD1 as D (5 bases). The J call may be faulty, since TRBJ2-7 better matches the DNA end. Germline values: CDR1 MNHEY, CDR2 SMNVEV (reference sequence). This CDR3 spans 14 amino acids. The CDR3 region has the DNA TGTGCCAGCAGTTCCCGGACACTTTCCTACGAGCAGTACTTC. Translating gives CASSSRTLSYEQYF.

The chain couples TRBV11-2 to TRBJ2-7; D is ambiguous. CDR1 is SGHAT, CDR2 FQNNGV, per germline. There are 13 residues in the CDR3. With 4 bases removed from V and 12 bases from J, the gap between germline ends came to 19 bases. CDR3 nucleotide sequence: TGTGCCAGCAGCTATAATAGGGCAGATGGGCCGTACTTC. Amino acid sequence: CASSYNRADGPYF.

The rearrangement uses TRBV28 and TRBJ1-5; TRBD1 aligns across 9 bases. This CDR3 region has 15 residues. Trimming took 8 bases from V and 7 from J; bases not matched to a gene: 12. Germline CDR1 reads MDHEN; CDR2 reads SYDVKM. The CDR3 DNA reads as TGTGCCAGCGGCCTGACAGGGGGGATAAACCAGCCCCAGCATTTT. It encodes CASGLTGGINQPQHF.

DNA of the CDR3: TGTGCCATCAGTGAGTACCATCTTACTAGCAGATACGAGCAGTACTTC. This translates into CAISEYHLTSRYEQYF. The V call is TRBV10-3, the J call TRBJ2-7, with D possibly TRBD2 on 6 matching bases. This CDR3 has 16 amino acids. The V and J ends lost 1 base and 4 bases respectively, with 17 bases between them. Germline V gene data show CDR1 as ENHRY and CDR2 as SYGVKD.

The V and J genes are TRBV5-1 and TRBJ1-5, with 8 positions matching TRBD1. Trimming took 0 bases from V and 7 from J; bases not matched to a gene: 9. The CDR3 totals 16 residues. Germline V gives CDR1 SGHRS, CDR2 YFSETQ. CDR3 loop: CASSLDGRGQQQPQHF. The CDR3 region has the DNA TGCGCCAGCAGCTTGGACGGCAGGGGGCAGCAGCAGCCCCAGCATTTT.

The chain joins TRBV5-1 to TRBJ1-2, with TRBD1 identical over 9 bases. This CDR3 spans 13 amino acids. The V gene end was trimmed by 2 bases and the J gene end by 8 bases; junction bases not matched to a gene: 4. CDR1 is SGHRS and CDR2 is YFSETQ in the germline V gene. Here the CDR3 reads CASSFDRGEGYTF. The CDR3 bases are TGCGCCAGCAGCTTCGACAGGGGGGAAGGCTACACCTTC.

This clone was observed once. The V and J genes are TRBV4-1 and TRBJ1-1, with D perhaps matching TRBD1 (5 bases). The CDR3 loop spans 15 amino acids. Trimming removed 1 base at V and 3 bases at J, with 12 bases between. CDR1 MGHRA and CDR2 YSYEKL come from the germline V gene. The CDR3 reads CASSQGTGFHTEAFF. The CDR3 region has the DNA TGCGCCAGCAGCCAAGGAACAGGTTTTCACACTGAAGCTTTCTTT.

The chain is built from TRBV6-7 and TRBJ2-1; D not certain. TRBV6-7 is sorted into the ORF group, with uncertain function. CDR3 length: 19 residues. Trimming removed 4 bases at V and 1 base at J, with 23 bases between. CDR3 coding DNA: TGTGCCAGCAGTTTAAACCCGGGCCTCAGAACGTTTTCCTACAATGAGCAGTTCTTC. Translation gives CASSLNPGLRTFSYNEQFF.

The chain links TRBV7-8 to TRBJ2-1; TRBD2 aligns across 12 bases. The CDR3 runs to 17 residues. The V gene's germline CDR1 is SGHVS and CDR2 FQNEAQ. The V segment lost 5 bases and the J segment 6 bases; nucleotides outside the gene matches: 11. CDR3 amino acids: CASSPALAGGPINEQFF. The CDR3 DNA is TGTGCCAGCAGCCCTGCCCTAGCGGGAGGGCCTATCAATGAGCAGTTCTTC.

V gene TRBV6-5 combines with J gene TRBJ1-6, with D possibly TRBD1 on 6 matching bases. Trimming stripped 0 bases from V and 6 bases from J, with 9 bases between. The CDR3 sequence is 15 residues long. Germline V gene data show CDR1 as MNHEY and CDR2 as SVGAGI. The CDR3 DNA reads as TGTGCCAGCAGTTACTCGAGCAGGGGTAATTCACCCCTCCACTTT. Its protein is CASSYSSRGNSPLHF.

This rearrangement joins TRBV19 to TRBJ2-5, with 7 bases fitting TRBD2. The CDR3 extends over 14 amino acids. Trimming removed 5 bases from V and 4 bases from J; junction bases left unmatched: 7. Germline values: CDR1 LNHDA, CDR2 SQIVND (reference sequence). In DNA form, the CDR3 reads TGTGCCAGTAGTGAGCGGGATGGAGGAGAGACCCAGTACTTC. It encodes CASSERDGGETQYF.

This sequence joins TRBV6-5 and TRBJ1-5; D gene ambiguous. The germline CDR1 and CDR2 sequences are MNHEY and SVGAGI. V lost 3 bases and J lost 4, with 10 bases in between. The CDR3 is 14 residues long. The CDR3 reads CASSYAAENQPQHF. In nucleotides, the CDR3 is TGTGCCAGCAGTTATGCGGCAGAAAATCAGCCCCAGCATTTT.

Comment on this clone: Other nucleotide sequences in the sample specify the same CDR3. The chain recombines TRBV28 with TRBJ2-7; TRBD1 or TRBD2 may be the D gene (6 bases each). The CDR3 spans 13 residues. Germline V gene lookup returns CDR1 MDHEN and CDR2 SYDVKM. Trimming took off 3 bases at V and 2 bases at J, with 8 bases between the two ends. CDR3 nucleotides: TGTGCCAGCAGTTTGGGGGGCACCTACGAGCAGTACTTC. Residues: CASSLGGTYEQYF.

The gene calls are TRBV19 and TRBJ2-5, with D unclear. This CDR3 region has 15 residues. V lost 6 bases to trimming and J lost 5 bases, with 19 bases between them. Germline V gene data show CDR1 as LNHDA and CDR2 as SQIVND (reference sequence). The CDR3 DNA is TGTGCCAGTAGCCTCAGATTAGAGATCTTGGAGACCCAGTACTTC. It codes for CASSLRLEILETQYF.

The gene calls are TRBV2 and TRBJ2-1; 13 bases align to TRBD2. With V trimmed by 4 bases and J by 8 bases, 11 bases remained unmatched. Germline CDR1 and CDR2: SNHLY and FYNNEI. The CDR3 length is 17 residues. This chain's CDR3 is CASSGPTSGRAWDEQFF. DNA of the CDR3: TGTGCCAGCAGTGGTCCCACTAGCGGGAGGGCCTGGGATGAGCAGTTCTTC.

The gene calls are TRBV10-1 and TRBJ2-5; 11 bases line up with TRBD2. The CDR3 contains 20 residues. CDR1 and CDR2 from the germline V gene are WNHNN and SYGVQD (reference sequence). The V gene end was trimmed by 0 bases and the J gene end by 7 bases; junction bases not matched to a gene: 19. The CDR3 spells CASSESMRGGISGRAVTQYF. The CDR3 nucleotides read TGCGCCAGCAGTGAGTCGATGCGGGGAGGAATTAGCGGGAGGGCCGTGACCCAGTACTTC.

About this clone: At the DNA level, this CDR3 is encoded by other sequences in the same sample as well. V gene TRBV11-2 combines with J gene TRBJ2-7; D is ambiguous. The V and J ends lost 3 bases and 2 bases respectively, with 8 bases between them. This CDR3 region has 13 residues. Germline lookup yields CDR1 SGHAT and CDR2 FQNNGV. The CDR3: CASSFSAAYEQYF. CDR3 nucleotide sequence: TGTGCCAGCAGCTTTTCCGCCGCCTACGAGCAGTACTTC.

This chain uses TRBV7-2 with TRBJ2-1; 7 bases are a match to TRBD2. J gave up 8 bases and V 1 base, and 2 bases lay outside the gene matches. This CDR3 is 13 amino acids long. CDR1 SGHTA and CDR2 FQGNSA come from the germline V gene. CDR3 region: CASSLEREDEQFF. The CDR3 DNA sequence: TGTGCCAGCAGCTTAGAGCGGGAAGATGAGCAGTTCTTC.

The chain uses TRBV30 and TRBJ1-5; D remains ambiguous. The CDR3 contains 15 residues. Germline CDR1 is GTSNPN and CDR2 is SVGIG (reference sequence). V was cut by 2 bases and J by 0 bases, with 11 bases left in between. The CDR3 nucleotides are TGTGCCTGGAGTCCGGATTTTTATAGCAATCAGCCCCAGCATTTT. Translation: CAWSPDFYSNQPQHF.

The chain carries TRBV7-9 and TRBJ2-2; 11 bases match TRBD1. This CDR3 comprises 17 residues. In germline, CDR1 is SEHNR, CDR2 FQNEAQ (reference sequence). V shed 5 bases and J 7 bases; nucleotides not matched to a gene: 12. CDR3 loop: CASSQGTGGPLVGELFF. The CDR3 region has the DNA TGTGCCAGCAGCCAGGGGACAGGGGGTCCTCTAGTCGGGGAGCTGTTTTTT.

V usage is TRBV4-1 and J usage is TRBJ2-7, with 9 bases fitting TRBD2. The CDR3 is made up of 14 amino acids. In germline, CDR1 is MGHRA, CDR2 YSYEKL. V was clipped by 3 bases and J by 4 bases; unmatched bases: 4. The CDR3 reads CASSQLSGSYEQYF. CDR3 bases: TGCGCCAGCAGCCAGCTTAGCGGGAGTTACGAGCAGTACTTC.

The chain carries TRBV27 and TRBJ2-3; D is uncertain. The germline V gene has CDR1 MNHEY and CDR2 SMNVEV (reference sequence). V shed 5 bases and J shed 6 bases, with 9 bases lying between them. There are 12 residues in the CDR3. In DNA form, the CDR3 reads TGTGCCAGCAGTCCTCTGGGGGATACGCAGTATTTT. This translates into CASSPLGDTQYF.